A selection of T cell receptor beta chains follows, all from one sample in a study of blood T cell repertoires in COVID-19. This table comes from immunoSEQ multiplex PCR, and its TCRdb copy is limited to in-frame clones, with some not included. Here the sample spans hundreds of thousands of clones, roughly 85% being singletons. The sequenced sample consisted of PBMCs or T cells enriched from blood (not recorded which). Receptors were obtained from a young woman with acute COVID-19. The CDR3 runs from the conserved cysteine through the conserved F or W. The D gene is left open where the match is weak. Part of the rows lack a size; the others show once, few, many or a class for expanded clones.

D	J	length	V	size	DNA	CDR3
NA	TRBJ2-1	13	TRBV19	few	TGTGCCAGTAGTATGGGCCCCTACAATGAGCAGTTCTTC	CASSMGPYNEQFF
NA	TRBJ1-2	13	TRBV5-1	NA	TGCGCCAGCAGCGAAACAGGGATGTATGGCTACACCTTC	CASSETGMYGYTF
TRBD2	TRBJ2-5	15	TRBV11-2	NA	TGTGCCAGCAGCTTAGGGGCGGGGGTAGCAGGGACCCAGTACTTC	CASSLGAGVAGTQYF
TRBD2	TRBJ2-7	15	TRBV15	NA	TGTGCCACCAGCGTGACTAGCGGGAGGGCCTACGAGCAGTACTTC	CATSVTSGRAYEQYF
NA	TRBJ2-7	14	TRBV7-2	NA	TGTGCCAGCAGCTTACTAGCGCAGACCTACGAGCAGTACTTC	CASSLLAQTYEQYF
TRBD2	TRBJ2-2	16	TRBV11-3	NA	TGTGCCAGCAGCGTAAGAGGCGGGAGGGCTCCGGGGGAGCTGTTTTTT	CASSVRGGRAPGELFF
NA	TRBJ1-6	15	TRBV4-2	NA	TGTGCCAGCAGCCAAGACAGGGAGGTAGGCTCACCCCTCCACTTT	CASSQDREVGSPLHF
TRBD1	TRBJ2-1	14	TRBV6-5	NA	TGTGCCAGCAACCCGACAGGGGCTCTAGGAGAGCAGTTCTTC	CASNPTGALGEQFF
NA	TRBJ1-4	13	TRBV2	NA	TGTGCCAGCAGAAGCGACCGGCGGGAAAAACTGTTTTTT	CASRSDRREKLFF
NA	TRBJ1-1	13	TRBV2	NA	TGTGCCAGCTTCCTGGGGGGGAACACTGAAGCTTTCTTT	CASFLGGNTEAFF
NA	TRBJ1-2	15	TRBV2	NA	TGTGCCAGCAGTCCCAGGGGCTCGGGTGGCTATGGCTACACCTTC	CASSPRGSGGYGYTF
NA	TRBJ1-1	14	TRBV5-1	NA	TGCGCCAGCAGCTCCCCCTATCAGAACACTGAAGCTTTCTTT	CASSSPYQNTEAFF
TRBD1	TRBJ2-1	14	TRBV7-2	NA	TGTGCCAGCAGCTTAACAAGGACAGGCAATGAGCAGTTCTTC	CASSLTRTGNEQFF